This passage covers 32 T cell receptor beta chains from one sample sequenced in a study of T cell repertoires in cytomegalovirus infection. No antigens are known for them. TCRdb passed the reads through MiXCR, listing each CDR3 protein once. Of about 890,000 distinct CDR3 sequences listed, approximately 33% are singletons. Sequences were derived from cultured CD8+ T cells from PBMCs, sampled from culture after CMV antigen stimulation. The origin of the receptors is a human donor in good health (CMV status not recorded). Some clones in this sample may be carry-over from other donors' samples.

This chain connects TRBV2 to TRBJ1-2; 8 bases map to TRBD1. The CDR3 contains 16 residues. The junction had 17 bases not matched to a gene; V was cut back by 7 bases and J by 7 bases. Per the germline V gene, CDR1 is SNHLY and CDR2 is FYNNEI. CDR3 bases: TGTGCCAGCATGGACCCTGTACAGGGGGTAATGGGTGGCTACACCTTC. Its protein product is CASMDPVQGVMGGYTF.

The chain joins TRBV11-2 to TRBJ2-7; 9 bases agree with TRBD2. V trimming: 7 bases; J trimming: 4 bases; junction bases outside the gene matches: 5. This CDR3 region has 13 residues. Per germline, CDR1 SGHAT and CDR2 FQNNGV. The CDR3 DNA reads as TGTGCCAGCACGGCTAGCGGGAAGTACGAGCAGTACTTC. This translates into CASTASGKYEQYF. The whole variable domain, filled in from reference TRBV11-2 and TRBJ2-7, reads EAGVAQSPRYKIIEKRQSVAFWCNPISGHATLYWYQQILGQGPKLLIQFQNNGVVDDSQLPKDRFSAERLKGVDSTLKIQPAKLEDSAVYLCASTASGKYEQYFGPGTRLTVT.

For this clonotype: The junction shows a germline mismatch at one end, possibly a read error. The CDR3 DNA reads TGTGTCAGCAGCCCAACCACTTCCGGGACAGGGACCCACTACGAGCAGTACTTC. Residues: CVSSPTTSGTGTHYEQYF. The chain has TRBV7-6 and TRBJ2-7; 9 bases are a match to TRBD1. Per germline, CDR1 SGHVS and CDR2 FNYEAQ. The CDR3 is made up of 18 amino acids.

This clonotype was seen ten or more times. This chain links TRBV28 with TRBJ1-1, with 8 positions matching TRBD1. J gave up 5 bases and V 6 bases, and 8 bases lay outside the gene matches. CDR3 size: 14 residues. Germline CDR1 and CDR2: MDHEN and SYDVKM. CDR3 sequence (DNA): TGTGCCAGCAGGCCAGGGGGCGCTCGGACTGAAGCTTTCTTT. This gives the protein CASRPGGARTEAFF.

There are many counts of this clonotype. The chain links TRBV7-2 to TRBJ1-4, with unresolved D. The length of the CDR3 is 16 residues. The germline V and J ends were trimmed by 5 bases and 9 bases, with 22 bases remaining between them. Per germline, CDR1 SGHTA and CDR2 FQGNSA. The CDR3 sequence is CASSTTGPGENQKLFF. DNA of the CDR3: TGTGCCAGCAGCACCACCGGACCCGGGGAAAATCAAAAACTGTTTTTT.

This clonotype was seen a few times. Sequence at one end of the junction differs from germline and may be a read error. The rearrangement links TRBV4-1 to TRBJ2-5, with 8 bases matching TRBD2. The germline gives CDR1 MGHRA, CDR2 YSYEKL. This CDR3 contains 15 residues. The CDR3 sequence: CASSQDAGGARTQYF. The DNA of the CDR3 is TGTGCCAGCAGCCAAGATGCGGGGGGCGCACGGACCCAGTACTTC.

J is TRBJ1-3 and V is TRBV6-4; no clear D gene. The germline V gene encodes CDR1 MRHNA and CDR2 SNTAGT. CDR3 length equals 13 residues. V was shortened by 3 bases and J by 2 bases, with 5 bases between the two germline ends. DNA of the CDR3: TGTGCCAGCAGTGAGGTGCCTGGAAACACCATATATTTT. It codes for CASSEVPGNTIYF.

This clonotype was seen a few times. V is TRBV6-1 and J is TRBJ2-3; unclear D gene. The CDR3 consists of 11 residues. From germline, CDR1 is MNHNS and CDR2 SASEGT. Trimming removed 8 bases from V and 9 bases from J, with 12 bases in between. CDR3 region: CASEVGLTQYF. CDR3 nucleotide sequence: TGTGCCAGCGAAGTAGGTTTAACGCAGTATTTT.

At least ten counts were recorded for this clonotype. The chain couples TRBV7-2 to TRBJ1-1; tentatively, D is TRBD1 (6 bases). CDR1 and CDR2 from the germline V gene are SGHTA and FQGNSA. Trimming took off 3 bases at V and 4 bases at J, with 12 bases between the two ends. The CDR3 loop spans 14 amino acids. DNA for the CDR3: TGTGCCAGCAGCTTGGTACAGGGAGTCACTGAAGCTTTCTTT. Amino acid sequence: CASSLVQGVTEAFF.

In this sample, this clonotype turned up a few times. This chain joins TRBV7-6 and TRBJ1-1, with 10 bases fitting TRBD1. V dropped 5 bases and J dropped 6; count of bases not matched to a gene: 6. This CDR3 is 14 amino acids long. Germline V gene sequence: CDR1 SGHVS, CDR2 FNYEAQ. In DNA, the CDR3 is TGTGCCAGCAGCCTGGACAGGGGGTGGCCTGAAGCTTTCTTT. The encoded protein is CASSLDRGWPEAFF.

There are a few counts of this clonotype. The genes are TRBV6-2 or TRBV6-3 and TRBJ2-1; D remains unclear. In germline, CDR1 is MNHEY, CDR2 SVGEGT. The V end was cut by 5 bases, the J end by 3 bases, with 14 bases between. The CDR3 runs to 15 residues. CDR3 protein: CASSPLDSVYNEQFF. The CDR3 DNA reads TGTGCCAGCAGTCCCCTAGATTCGGTCTACAATGAGCAGTTCTTC.

The chain couples TRBV6-6 to TRBJ1-1, with D hard to call. This CDR3 is built from 12 residues. The V and J ends lost 5 bases and 12 bases respectively, with 16 bases between them. Germline CDR1 reads MNHNY; CDR2 reads SVGAGI (reference sequence). The DNA for the CDR3 is TGTGCCAGCAGTCCGAGCACCCAGTCGTCTTTCTTT. This codes for CASSPSTQSSFF.

The rearrangement links TRBV7-2 to TRBJ1-6; D is uncertain. Germline assignment: CDR1 SGHTA and CDR2 FQGNSA. This CDR3 has 13 amino acids. V lost 0 bases and J lost 6, with 3 bases in between. As DNA, the CDR3 is TGTGCCAGCAGCTTAGCTGGTAATTCACCCCTCCACTTT. It specifies CASSLAGNSPLHF.

The genes are TRBV19 and TRBJ1-5; D gene unclear. The CDR3 has 13 amino acids. Between the trimmed V and J ends, which lost 3 bases and 7 bases, there was a span of 10 bases. The germline V gene encodes CDR1 LNHDA and CDR2 SQIVND (reference sequence). The CDR3 is CASSMLAWQPQHF. The DNA for the CDR3 is TGTGCCAGTAGTATGTTAGCCTGGCAGCCCCAGCATTTT.

The genes are TRBV20-1 and TRBJ2-7; TRBD2 is a possible D gene (5 bases). V shed 1 base and J shed 0 bases, with 7 bases lying between them. CDR3 length equals 13 residues. Germline CDR1 DFQATT, CDR2 SNEGSKA (reference sequence). The CDR3 DNA follows: TGCAGTGCTAGAGCCCGGGGCTCCTACGAGCAGTACTTC. Amino acids: CSARARGSYEQYF.

This clonotype was seen more than once but under ten times. The rearrangement links TRBV7-6 to TRBJ1-2; TRBD1 agrees at 9 bases. Germline V lookup: CDR1 SGHVS, CDR2 FNYEAQ. This CDR3 contains 15 residues. V trimming: 7 bases; J trimming: 4 bases; junction bases outside the gene matches: 10. CDR3 sequence: CASNPLEGQGYGYTF. CDR3 DNA sequence: TGTGCCAGCAACCCCTTGGAGGGACAGGGCTATGGCTACACCTTC. The full variable domain, completed using reference TRBV7-6 and TRBJ1-2, is GAGVSQSPRYKVTKRGQDVALRCDPISGHVSLYWYRQALGQGPEFLTYFNYEAQQDKSGLPNDRFSAERPEGSISTLTIQRTEQRDSAMYRCASNPLEGQGYGYTFGSGTRLTVV.

The V gene is TRBV6-2 or TRBV6-3, the J gene TRBJ2-7; perhaps TRBD1 as D (6 bases). The CDR3 spans 15 residues. Germline V gives CDR1 MNHEY, CDR2 SVGEGT. V was shortened by 6 bases and J by 0 bases, with 15 bases between the two germline ends. The CDR3 sequence: CASSPLDSLSYEQYV. Here the CDR3 DNA reads TGTGCCAGCAGCCCCTTGGACAGCCTCTCCTACGAGCAGTACGTC.

This clonotype showed up many times. The chain employs TRBV7-4 and TRBJ2-5; 9 bases line up with TRBD2. Germline CDR1 SGHVT, CDR2 SQSDAQ. The CDR3 spans 16 residues. Unmatched junction bases numbered 8, after V lost 5 bases and J lost 1 base. CDR3 in amino acids: CASSQTSGGIQETQYF. The CDR3 DNA follows: TGTGCCAGCAGCCAGACTAGCGGAGGGATCCAAGAGACCCAGTACTTC. Looking up the rest from reference TRBV7-4 and TRBJ2-5 gives the full variable domain: GAGVSQSPRYKVAKRGRDVALRCDSISGHVTLYWYRQTLGQGSEVLTYSQSDAQRDKSGRPSGRFSAERPERSVSTLKIQRTEQGDSAVYLCASSQTSGGIQETQYFGPGTRLLVL.

This clonotype was detected only a few times. The genes are TRBV6-6 and TRBJ2-3; TRBD1 is a possible D gene (6 bases). This CDR3 spans 18 amino acids. Germline V lookup: CDR1 MNHNY, CDR2 SVGAGI (reference sequence). V was cut by 2 bases and J by 0 bases, with 18 bases left in between. CDR3 protein: CASSYTTGSQASTDTQYF. Written as DNA, the CDR3 is TGTGCCAGCAGTTACACCACAGGGTCACAGGCAAGCACAGATACGCAGTATTTT.

Only a few counts were recorded for this clonotype. The chain joins TRBV5-4 to TRBJ1-2, with D hard to call. Germline CDR1 is SGHNT and CDR2 is YYREEE (reference sequence). This CDR3 region has 12 residues. The V gene lost 4 bases and the J gene lost 8 bases, with 12 bases spanning the gap. The CDR3 coding sequence is TGTGCCAGCAGCGGCCACAGTGTCGGCTACACCTTC. Its translation is CASSGHSVGYTF.

This rearrangement joins TRBV10-1 to TRBJ2-7; D is ambiguous. V lost 0 bases, J lost 6 bases, and 15 bases lay in between. CDR1 and CDR2 from the germline V gene are WNHNN and SYGVQD (reference sequence). CDR3 length: 15 residues. The CDR3 region has the DNA TGCGCCAGCAGTGAGTCAGTCCTCGTGGGTGGCGAGCAGTACTTC. Translation: CASSESVLVGGEQYF.

The rearrangement joins TRBV7-9 to TRBJ2-7; unclear D gene. V lost 5 bases, J lost 10 bases, and 24 bases lay in between. The V gene's germline CDR1 is SEHNR and CDR2 FQNEAQ (reference sequence). The CDR3 sequence is 15 residues long. The CDR3 DNA follows: TGTGCCAGCAGCCCGGCGGATAGAGATCATTCGGAACAGTACTTC. This gives the protein CASSPADRDHSEQYF.

The rearrangement joins TRBV28 to TRBJ1-6; 7 positions agree with TRBD1. The CDR3 extends over 15 amino acids. Germline assignment: CDR1 MDHEN and CDR2 SYDVKM. With V trimmed by 5 bases and J by 7 bases, 8 bases remained unmatched. The CDR3 protein is CASSPGRGLNSPLHF. Here the CDR3 DNA reads TGTGCCAGCAGTCCCGGGAGGGGGCTGAATTCACCCCTCCACTTT. Full variable domain (remainder filled in from reference TRBV28 and TRBJ1-6): DVKVTQSSRYLVKRTGEKVFLECVQDMDHENMFWYRQDPGLGLRLIYFSYDVKMKEKGDIPEGYSVSREKKERFSLILESASTNQTSMYLCASSPGRGLNSPLHFGNGTRLTVT.

J is TRBJ2-5 and V is TRBV12-3 or TRBV12-4, with D perhaps TRBD2 (6 bases). V lost 6 bases, J lost 0 bases, and 14 bases lay in between. The CDR3 extends over 15 amino acids. CDR3 protein: CASSPGAGNQETQYF. The CDR3 DNA reads as TGTGCCAGCAGCCCGGGAGCTGGCAACCAAGAGACCCAGTACTTC.

This clonotype was picked up a small number of times. The V and J genes are TRBV5-5 and TRBJ2-2, with unresolved D. Germline V lookup: CDR1 SGHKS, CDR2 YYEKEE (reference sequence). The CDR3 sequence is 15 residues long. Trimming removed 3 bases from V and 5 bases from J, with 14 bases in between. The CDR3 spells CASSSDWVGTGELFF. The CDR3 coding sequence is TGTGCCAGCAGCTCTGACTGGGTGGGGACCGGGGAGCTGTTTTTT.

The chain employs TRBV2 and TRBJ1-1; a weak D match, TRBD1 (6 bases). Germline V gene lookup returns CDR1 SNHLY and CDR2 FYNNEI. V lost 5 bases and J lost 1, with 14 bases in between. The CDR3 is 15 amino acids. DNA for the CDR3: TGTGCCAGCAGTTATCAGGGGCCACCGAACACTGAAGCTTTCTTT. This translates into CASSYQGPPNTEAFF.

The chain recombines TRBV10-3 with TRBJ2-7, with 7 bases fitting TRBD1. CDR1 and CDR2 from the germline V gene are ENHRY and SYGVKD. J lost 7 bases, V lost 10 bases, and 19 bases had no gene match. This CDR3 is 15 amino acids long. CDR3 residues: CATYPGGSALGEQYV. The CDR3 nucleotides read TGTGCCACCTACCCAGGGGGTAGTGCCCTGGGAGAGCAGTACGTC.

The V and J genes are TRBV27 and TRBJ1-5, with D tentatively TRBD1 (5 bases). CDR1 is MNHEY and CDR2 is SMNVEV in the germline V gene (reference sequence). With 8 bases removed from V and 8 bases from J, the gap between germline ends came to 13 bases. The CDR3 is made up of 12 amino acids. This CDR3 is CASRQGGEPQHF. The CDR3, as DNA: TGTGCCAGCCGGCAGGGCGGGGAGCCCCAGCATTTT.

The sample holds a few counts of this clonotype. The rearrangement uses TRBV6-2 or TRBV6-3 and TRBJ1-2, with D possibly being TRBD1 (6 bases). This CDR3 comprises 13 residues. The germline gives CDR1 MNHEY, CDR2 SVGEGT. Trimming removed 5 bases at V and 5 bases at J, with 12 bases between. The CDR3 DNA reads TGTGCCAGCAGTGGGGGACAAGTTTATGGCTACACCTTC. It encodes CASSGGQVYGYTF.

The table lists this clonotype with a few counts. The chain is built from TRBV19 and TRBJ2-1; 9 positions match TRBD2. Trimming removed 3 bases from V and 4 bases from J; junction bases left unmatched: 19. The CDR3 extends over 20 amino acids. The germline CDR1 and CDR2 sequences are LNHDA and SQIVND (reference sequence). The CDR3 DNA reads TGTGCCAGTAGTATGAGTAGAGTATACTCATTAGCGGGGGTTTACAATGAGCAGTTCTTC. The encoded protein is CASSMSRVYSLAGVYNEQFF. Looking up the rest from reference TRBV19 and TRBJ2-1 gives the full variable domain: DGGITQSPKYLFRKEGQNVTLSCEQNLNHDAMYWYRQDPGQGLRLIYYSQIVNDFQKGDIAEGYSVSREKKESFPLTVTSAQKNPTAFYLCASSMSRVYSLAGVYNEQFFGPGTRLTVL.

This clonotype was counted many times. The chain carries TRBV10-2 and TRBJ2-5; D is ambiguous. Trimming left V 0 bases short and J 5 bases short, with 13 bases between. CDR1 and CDR2 from the germline V gene are WSHSY and SAAADI. The CDR3 runs 15 residues. The CDR3 is CASSESRSQLETQYF. DNA of the CDR3: TGCGCCAGCAGTGAGTCAAGATCTCAGTTGGAGACCCAGTACTTC.

Many counts were recorded for this clonotype. The chain uses TRBV7-2 and TRBJ2-5; maybe TRBD1 (6 bases). The CDR3 runs to 15 residues. Germline V gene data show CDR1 as SGHTA and CDR2 as FQGNSA. V was pared by 1 base and J by 4 bases, with 13 bases between. Written as DNA, the CDR3 is TGTGCCAGCAGCTTAGATCGGCAGGGGCGAGAGACCCAGTACTTC. Translation: CASSLDRQGRETQYF.